This T cell receptor (beta chain) was identified in a study of early T cells in non-severe SARS-CoV-2 infection. At the level of the study: Chains were unpaired, as sequencing was done on bulk RNA from unsorted whole blood. Study observations and caveats: Matching results from VDJdb favored anti-spike CD8 responses, leaving private and CD4 specificities undetected.

Researchers attached unique molecular identifiers to individual cDNA molecules. TCRdb reprocessed the 5' RACE reads via MiXCR and lists one record per CDR3 protein. The data hold about 60,000 distinct CDR3 sequences, with 8.9% observed a single time. V gave up 5 bases and J gave up 7 bases, with 12 bases separating them. CDR3 length: 13 amino acids. This clonotype was seen more than once but under ten times. Its antigen remains unidentified. The specimen was whole blood. The source of this sequence is an adult who was a healthcare worker with PCR-confirmed SARS-CoV-2 infection or an uninfected control (not recorded which). The chain carries TRBV12-3 or TRBV12-4 and TRBJ1-3; D remains unclear. The CDR3 DNA reads as TGTGCCAGCAGTCTAGGGAGGAAGAACACCATATATTTT. This gives the protein CASSLGRKNTIYF.